This T cell receptor (beta chain) emerged from a study of shared clonotypes between healthy human individuals (dated by TCRdb to 2018 to 2021). Regarding the study in general: The cohort comprised a couple of women and a few men aged 18 to 49 years. Leukapheresis yielded between about 0.9 and 9.5 billion PBMCs per donor. Libraries were prepared and TCR repertoires were sequenced by different laboratories using diverse techniques, in order to increase sequencing depth and limit assay-specific biases. For each donor, CD4 naive and CD4 memory were each run on three plates, CD8 naive on two plates, and CD8 memory on one plate. Blood TCR repertoires of a handful of healthy adults were deeply sequenced to estimate repertoire size and the extent of clonotype sharing between individuals. The full study reports these points: Rarefaction of sorted-subset datasets indicated incomplete sequencing despite the large sequencing depth. The genetic and exposure-history diversity represented was limited by the small number of donors. Across four donors, roughly 5.4% of naive CD4, roughly 3.5% of naive CD8, 2.3% of memory CD4, and 0.4% of memory CD8 clonotypes were shared. Clonotypes shared by all four sorted-subset donors showed higher generation probabilities than non-shared clonotypes. Pairwise subsampling indicated that sequencing depth was expected to affect the degree of clonotype sharing among donors. Estimated clonotype richness was generally larger for naive than for memory subsets. Sampling was restricted to blood, and TCR repertoires in tissues likely differ from the TCR repertoires found in blood.

There are 14 amino acids in the CDR3, from cysteine to phenylalanine inclusive. The kept DNA is CDR3 alone, 42 bases in frame from the first base. The germline V gene sets CDR1 to MDHEN and CDR2 to SYDVKM. Trimming at the junction amounts to 1 base on V and 4 bases on J, and the germline ends lie 11 bases apart. Using the deep immunoSEQ assay, multiplex PCR amplified TCR CDR3 regions from genomic DNA. Extracted genomic DNA from each cell subset was distributed evenly across all wells of several immunoSEQ 96-well plates, and each plate was treated as a replicate. For sorted subsets, each replicate PCR was loaded with 200 ng genomic DNA, equivalent to 32,000 or so T cell genomes. The purified libraries were quantified using a Qubit 3.0 fluorometer, sized with a Bioanalyzer 2100, and then quantified again using the KAPA Library Quantification kit. Every immunoSEQ 96-well plate was sequenced on a dedicated single-read 150-cycle Illumina NextSeq 550 flow cell. In the source study's methods: The immunoSEQ output contained only junctional sequences without quality scores, so filtering could not match that applied to full-length reads. Sequences were annotated with PyIR, a Python wrapper for IgBLAST v1.9, and V/J genes and CDR3 were assigned using IMGT germline references. Reads were filtered out if the reads had weak V/J assignments (E-value above 1e-6), no CDR3, stop codons, out-of-frame junctions, or ambiguous translated residues. A V3J clonotype was defined by an identical inferred V gene, J gene, and CDR3 amino acid sequence. To compute the percentage overlap between repertoires, the number of shared unique clonotypes was divided by the size of the smaller repertoire. Richness of each repertoire was evaluated using RTK rarefaction, the Chao1 estimator, and Recon v2.1 estimates of unobserved clonotypes. OLGA was used to compute generation probabilities for all TCRbeta clonotypes that the gDNA method yielded from a handful of donors. Sourced from immuneACCESS, this table was stored by TCRdb with only in-frame sequences that have V and J called. A share of the clones is absent; for the studies checked, an unresolved V gene accounts for under half, and the remainder has no known explanation. Clone size and V and J calls were adopted from that table, with D and trimming inferred from the DNA. The sample table holds hundreds of thousands of clones, of which about 74% were seen once. Roughly 1.7% of the sample is taken by the ten largest.

Of note for this clone: Its recognized antigen is unknown. Base quality data are lacking; no much larger clone is found one base away. The same CDR3 can be traced to other DNA sequences in this sample.

Donors were healthy HIV-negative adults with no recently reported acute infections or vaccinations. Every donor was a Caucasian adult living in Nashville, Tennessee, USA. CD4+ T cells were enriched by magnetic negative selection; naive cells were then positively selected on CD45RA, and the negative fraction formed the memory subset. Blood was obtained by leukapheresis, after which PBMCs were separated by Ficoll-Histopaque density gradient centrifugation and cryopreserved in liquid nitrogen vapor phase. Analytical flow cytometry was used to check the purity and quantity of each magnetically sorted T cell population. Genomic DNA was isolated from each sorted fraction and quantified by UV absorbance on a Nanodrop 2000c.

The sequenced sample was memory CD4+ T cells sorted from blood. Reading the label with the study, this specimen's cell subset or site is: CD45RA-negative fraction. This chain is built from TRBV28 and TRBJ2-7; perhaps TRBD2 is the D gene, with 6 bases matching. This clonotype was obtained from a woman under 40 in good health. The DNA sequence is TGTGCCAGCAGTTTATTTGGGAGGACGTACGAGCAGTACTTC. Its protein product is CASSLFGRTYEQYF.